What follows are 12 T cell receptor beta chains derived from one specimen sequenced in a study of neurological immune-mediated disorders. TCRdb re-derived calls from the 5' RACE reads in MiXCR, one entry per CDR3 protein. The data contain roughly 80,000 distinct CDR3 sequences, approximately 17% of them seen just once; the ten biggest clones take up 15%. The material sequenced was PBMCs. The origin of the receptors is a woman in her thirties or forties in good health.

This clonotype was observed many times. One end of the junction varies from germline; a read error may be responsible. CDR3 DNA sequence: TGTGCCAGCAGCCAAGATTCTTTGGCAGGACCTCTATTC. This sequence encodes CASSQDSLAGPLF. This sequence joins TRBV14 and TRBJ2-1; D is unclear. The length of the CDR3 is 13 residues. Per the germline V gene, CDR1 is SGHDN and CDR2 is FVKESK.

The gene calls are TRBV12-3 or TRBV12-4 and TRBJ1-3, with D hard to call. This CDR3 has 15 residues. The V end lost 7 bases, the J end lost 4 bases, and 17 bases lay between the germline ends. The CDR3 nucleotides are TGTGCCAGCACCACCCGGGGAGAGAGCGGAAACACCATATATTTT. This translates into CASTTRGESGNTIYF.

This clonotype was recorded a few times. The genes are TRBV5-1 and TRBJ2-1, with D uncertain. V dropped 4 bases and J dropped 0 bases, with 11 bases sitting between them. The length of the CDR3 is 15 residues. Germline CDR1 SGHRS, CDR2 YFSETQ. The CDR3 is CASSPDGHSYNEQFF. The CDR3 DNA reads TGCGCCAGCAGCCCCGACGGTCACTCCTACAATGAGCAGTTCTTC.

This clonotype occurred many times. CDR3 sequence (DNA): TGCAGTGCTAGGGTCCCAGGGTCTAGAGGCGAGCAGTACTTC. This gives the protein CSARVPGSRGEQYF. V and J are TRBV20-1 and TRBJ2-7; D possibly corresponds to TRBD1 (5 bases). The CDR3 is 14 amino acids. Germline V lookup: CDR1 DFQATT, CDR2 SNEGSKA (reference sequence). V was shortened by 3 bases and J by 6 bases, with 18 bases between the two germline ends.

This clonotype has ten or more counts. This chain connects TRBV5-6 to TRBJ2-1; D is undetermined. Germline CDR1 reads SGHDT; CDR2 reads YYEEEE. The CDR3 has 17 residues. The ends were cut back, 5 bases at V and 9 bases at J, with 27 bases in the middle. The CDR3 spells CASSPDELFGHPGEQFF. Written as DNA, the CDR3 is TGTGCCAGCAGTCCAGACGAGTTGTTCGGGCATCCTGGTGAGCAGTTCTTC.

This clonotype was counted only a few times. The chain combines TRBV7-8 with TRBJ2-3; D is possibly TRBD2 (6 bases). Deletions cut 1 base from V and 2 bases from J, with 7 bases between. Looked up from germline, CDR1 is SGHVS and CDR2 is FQNEAQ. This CDR3 contains 14 residues. CDR3 sequence reads: CASSLGGDTDTQYF. The CDR3 nucleotides read TGTGCCAGCAGCTTAGGGGGGGACACAGATACGCAGTATTTT.

The CDR3 here is CASSLAGQGRGENYGYTF. The CDR3 nucleotides are TGTGCCAGCAGCTTAGCTGGTCAGGGGAGAGGAGAAAACTATGGCTACACCTTC. V is TRBV11-2 and J is TRBJ1-2, with D perhaps matching TRBD1 (6 bases). Germline V gene lookup returns CDR1 SGHAT and CDR2 FQNNGV. The CDR3 is made up of 18 amino acids. V shed 1 base and J shed 2 bases, with 20 bases lying between them.

This clonotype occurred many times. CDR3 protein: CASSYSSGANVLTF. The CDR3 DNA reads as TGTGCCAGCAGTTACTCCTCTGGGGCCAACGTCCTGACTTTC. This chain connects TRBV6-2 or TRBV6-3 to TRBJ2-6, with no clear D. Germline CDR1 reads MNHEY; CDR2 reads SVGEGT. Trimming took 0 bases from V and 0 from J, leaving 0 bases between them. The CDR3 is 14 amino acids.

This clonotype was detected only once. The junction and the germline gene differ at one end; a read error may be behind it. The rearrangement joins TRBV4-1 to TRBJ2-1; tentatively, D is TRBD2 (6 bases). The CDR3 extends over 16 amino acids. Germline CDR1 is MGHRA and CDR2 is YSYEKL. CDR3 in amino acids: CASSPGLVGGDYEQFF. CDR3 nucleotide sequence: TGCGCCAGCAGCCCGGGCCTGGTGGGGGGAGACTATGAACAGTTCTTC.

The sample holds a few counts of this clonotype. The junction and the germline gene differ at one end; a read error may be behind it. The rearrangement links TRBV10-3 to TRBJ2-3; D possibly corresponds to TRBD2 (5 bases). Per germline, CDR1 ENHRY and CDR2 SYGVKD. The CDR3 runs to 14 residues. DNA of the CDR3: TGTGCTATCAGTGAGGGAGCGATAACAGATACGCAGTATTTT. Its protein is CAISEGAITDTQYF.

The chain combines TRBV9 with TRBJ2-5, with 12 bases fitting TRBD2. CDR3 length: 16 amino acids. Germline V CDR1 and CDR2: SGDLS, YYNGEE. V lost 4 bases to trimming and J lost 2 bases; unmatched junction nucleotides: 6. The CDR3, as DNA: TGTGCCAGCAGCCCGAACGGACTAGCGGGGCAAGAGACCCAGTACTTC. Translating it yields CASSPNGLAGQETQYF.

This clonotype was seen at least ten times. This rearrangement joins TRBV6-4 to TRBJ2-3; 10 bases line up with TRBD2. With 0 bases clipped from V and 5 bases from J, the junction kept 5 bases outside the gene matches. The germline V gene has CDR1 MRHNA and CDR2 SNTAGT. CDR3 size: 16 residues. The CDR3 is CASSDSSGGARDTQYF. The CDR3 DNA sequence: TGTGCCAGCAGTGACTCGAGCGGGGGGGCCAGAGATACGCAGTATTTT.